This T cell receptor (beta chain) was recovered during a study of early T cells in non-severe SARS-CoV-2 infection. Study context: Chains were unpaired, as sequencing was done on bulk RNA from unsorted whole blood.

Trimming took 1 base from V and 4 from J, leaving 14 bases between them. Germline CDR1 reads MGHRA; CDR2 reads YSYEKL. The CDR3 consists of 16 residues. Study findings and constraints: Missing private and CD4 specificities, VDJdb matching favored anti-spike CD8 responses.

This clonotype showed up many times. The antigen remains unidentified. Attachment of unique molecular identifiers was made to individual cDNA molecules. TCRdb reprocessed the 5' RACE reads via MiXCR and lists one record per CDR3 protein. The top ten clones hold 3% to 3.5% of a sample with about 39,000 distinct CDR3 sequences, over 3% of them seen once. The sample comprised whole blood. The gene calls are TRBV4-1 and TRBJ1-5; TRBD1 is a possible D gene (6 bases). The receptor was derived from an adult who was a healthcare worker with PCR-confirmed SARS-CoV-2 infection or an uninfected control (not recorded which). CDR3 region: CASSQVIRGRNQPQHF. In DNA form, the CDR3 reads TGCGCCAGCAGCCAAGTGATCAGGGGTCGTAATCAGCCCCAGCATTTT.